One sample yielded the 23 T cell receptor beta chains listed below, sequenced in a study of siplizumab effects on memory and regulatory T cells. Generated by immunoSEQ multiplex PCR, the TCRdb table keeps only in-frame clones and is missing some. The sample carries approximately 94,000 clones, approximately 94% recorded once. Sequenced: non-Treg CD4+ T cells sorted from blood. The receptors stem from a human donor in good health.

The chain links TRBV28 to TRBJ2-7; either TRBD1 or TRBD2 may supply D (6 bases each). The V end was cut by 2 bases, the J end by 2 bases, with 10 bases between. Germline lookup yields CDR1 MDHEN and CDR2 SYDVKM. This CDR3 is built from 14 residues. The CDR3 DNA follows: TGTGCCAGCAGTTTAGGGGGGCTGCCCTACGAGCAGTACTTC. Translation gives CASSLGGLPYEQYF.

This rearrangement joins TRBV19 to TRBJ2-1, with 10 bases fitting TRBD1. This CDR3 has 15 amino acids. The germline gives CDR1 LNHDA, CDR2 SQIVND (reference sequence). The junction had 3 bases not matched to a gene; V was cut back by 5 bases and J by 2 bases. The CDR3 region has the DNA TGTGCCAGTAGTCCCGGGACAGGGGCCTACAATGAGCAGTTCTTC. As protein: CASSPGTGAYNEQFF.

This chain links TRBV18 with TRBJ2-1, with a weak D call TRBD2 (5 bases). The CDR3 runs to 14 residues. Germline CDR1 KGHSH, CDR2 LQKENI. V lost 9 bases and J 0 bases, leaving 12 bases between the germline ends. The CDR3 protein is CASLQSGSYNEQFF. The CDR3 region has the DNA TGTGCCAGTCTACAGAGCGGCTCCTACAATGAGCAGTTCTTC.

As to this clone: A junction boundary mismatches the germline segment, possibly from a read error. The V call is TRBV7-7, the J call TRBJ2-1; the D call may be TRBD1 or TRBD2 (5 bases each). Per the germline V gene, CDR1 is SSHAT and CDR2 is FNYEAQ (reference sequence). This CDR3 region has 14 residues. CDR3 nucleotide sequence: TGTGCTAGCAGCCTCGGGACCCACGGTGATGAGCAGTTCTTC. Translation gives CASSLGTHGDEQFF.

V and J are TRBV4-1 and TRBJ2-7; tentatively, D is TRBD1 or TRBD2 (5 bases each). The germline V gene encodes CDR1 MGHRA and CDR2 YSYEKL. This CDR3 contains 13 residues. Trimming cost V 4 bases and J 2 bases, with 9 bases left between them. The CDR3 protein is CASSPQGAYEQYF. The CDR3 bases are TGCGCCAGCAGCCCTCAGGGAGCCTACGAGCAGTACTTC.

The chain combines TRBV9 with TRBJ2-7; 9 bases match TRBD1. CDR3 length equals 18 residues. After removal of 0 bases from V and 1 base from J, the junction contained 11 bases not matched to a gene. Germline CDR1 and CDR2: SGDLS and YYNGEE. The CDR3 spells CASSVGPSDRGQSYEQYF. CDR3 DNA: TGTGCCAGCAGCGTAGGCCCCTCGGACAGGGGACAGTCCTACGAGCAGTACTTC.

This chain joins TRBV11-3 and TRBJ2-2, with unresolved D. CDR3 length: 14 amino acids. CDR1 is SGHNT, CDR2 YENEEA, per germline. Trimming took off 1 base at V and 3 bases at J, with 6 bases between the two ends. CDR3 amino acids: CASSLARYTGELFF. CDR3 sequence (DNA): TGTGCCAGCAGCTTAGCCAGATACACCGGGGAGCTGTTTTTT.

CDR3 region: CASSEADRGNQPQHF. The CDR3 DNA sequence: TGTGCCAGCAGTGAAGCGGACAGGGGAAATCAGCCCCAGCATTTT. The chain links TRBV6-1 to TRBJ1-5; 9 bases agree with TRBD1. This CDR3 contains 15 residues. The ends lost 0 bases at V and 4 bases at J; junction bases unmatched: 1. Germline lookup yields CDR1 MNHNS and CDR2 SASEGT.

The J gene is TRBJ1-4, the V gene TRBV20-1, with D unclear. In germline, CDR1 is DFQATT, CDR2 SNEGSKA (reference sequence). CDR3 length: 11 amino acids. DNA for the CDR3: TGCAGCTCTGCAACTAATGAAAAACTGTTTTTT. Amino acid sequence: CSSATNEKLFF.

This chain joins TRBV11-1 and TRBJ2-1; 14 bases fit TRBD2. Germline V gene lookup returns CDR1 SGHAT and CDR2 FQDESV (reference sequence). Unmatched junction bases numbered 6, after V lost 7 bases and J lost 4 bases. This CDR3 is built from 16 residues. CDR3 DNA: TGTGCCAGCACAGGACTAGCGGGAGGCCCATACAATGAGCAGTTCTTC. It translates to CASTGLAGGPYNEQFF.

This chain joins TRBV5-8 and TRBJ1-4, with D tentatively TRBD1 (6 bases). V lost 4 bases, J lost 6 bases, and 13 bases lay in between. This CDR3 is 14 amino acids long. Germline-derived CDR1 and CDR2 are SGHTS and YDEGEE. The CDR3 is CASSGGTSDEKLFF. DNA for the CDR3: TGTGCCAGCAGCGGAGGGACAAGCGATGAAAAACTGTTTTTT.

The chain employs TRBV25-1 and TRBJ1-1; a possible D gene is TRBD1 (6 bases). Trimming cost V 4 bases and J 4 bases, with 13 bases left between them. CDR1 is MGHDK, CDR2 SYGVNS, per germline. This CDR3 has 14 amino acids. CDR3 region: CASSGGQRGTEAFF. CDR3 in DNA: TGTGCCAGCAGTGGTGGACAGCGTGGCACTGAAGCTTTCTTT.

The chain combines TRBV5-6 with TRBJ2-3; 13 bases fit TRBD2. CDR1 and CDR2 from the germline V gene are SGHDT and YYEEEE. V lost 4 bases, J lost 2 bases, and 10 bases stayed unmatched. This CDR3 has 18 amino acids. CDR3: CASSVGLAGDPITDTQYF. The CDR3 DNA follows: TGTGCCAGCAGCGTCGGACTAGCGGGAGATCCGATCACAGATACGCAGTATTTT.

The chain employs TRBV6-1 and TRBJ2-7; 12 positions match TRBD1. This CDR3 region has 14 residues. Germline V gives CDR1 MNHNS, CDR2 SASEGT. After removal of 6 bases from V and 3 bases from J, the junction contained 3 bases not matched to a gene. The CDR3 loop is CASRGTGGIYEQYF. As DNA, the CDR3 is TGTGCCAGCAGAGGGACAGGGGGCATCTACGAGCAGTACTTC.

The rearrangement joins TRBV2 to TRBJ2-1, with 14 bases aligning to TRBD2. Germline CDR1 is SNHLY and CDR2 is FYNNEI. V lost 5 bases to trimming and J lost 7 bases; unmatched junction nucleotides: 7. The CDR3 has 16 residues. In DNA form, the CDR3 reads TGTGCCAGCAGTCCGGGACTAGCGGGAGCGGGAAATGAGCAGTTCTTC. Amino acid sequence: CASSPGLAGAGNEQFF.

Details on this clone: Other DNA sequences from this sample encode an identical CDR3 as well. The rearrangement links TRBV2 to TRBJ2-2, with D maybe TRBD1 (6 bases). The CDR3 extends over 13 amino acids. The ends were cut back, 6 bases at V and 5 bases at J, with 10 bases in the middle. The germline CDR1 and CDR2 sequences are SNHLY and FYNNEI. The CDR3 DNA reads as TGTGCCAGCAGGGCAGGGGTGACCGGGGAGCTGTTTTTT. Its protein is CASRAGVTGELFF.

The chain has TRBV29-1 and TRBJ2-1; D gene ambiguous. Germline loops: CDR1 SQVTM, CDR2 ANQGSEA. Trimming cost V 4 bases and J 8 bases, with 9 bases left between them. The CDR3 has 11 residues. The CDR3: CSVAPTDEQFF. CDR3 bases: TGCAGCGTTGCCCCGACCGATGAGCAGTTCTTC.

The rearrangement links TRBV7-2 to TRBJ2-3; either TRBD1 or TRBD2 may supply D (6 bases each). The CDR3 is 17 residues long. V was pared by 1 base and J by 6 bases, with 20 bases between. The germline CDR1 and CDR2 sequences are SGHTA and FQGNSA. Written as DNA, the CDR3 is TGTGCCAGCAGCTTAGGAACCCGGCGAATAGGGGGGGATACGCAGTATTTT. This gives the protein CASSLGTRRIGGDTQYF.

This chain joins TRBV6-4 and TRBJ2-1; 12 bases are a match to TRBD2. The V gene end was trimmed by 2 bases and the J gene end by 8 bases; junction bases not matched to a gene: 10. Germline CDR1 is MRHNA and CDR2 is SNTAGT. The CDR3 covers 17 residues. The CDR3 coding sequence is TGTGCCAGCAGTGACAGACCTAGCGGGAGGGCCTGGTATGAGCAGTTCTTC. It translates to CASSDRPSGRAWYEQFF.

The chain joins TRBV18 to TRBJ2-7; possible D gene TRBD1, 5 bases. The length of the CDR3 is 14 residues. Germline assignment: CDR1 KGHSH and CDR2 LQKENI. The germline V and J ends were trimmed by 1 base and 11 bases, with 18 bases remaining between them. The CDR3 DNA is TGTGCCAGCTCACCACGGGATTCGGCAGGGTTAGAGTACTTC. It is translated as CASSPRDSAGLEYF.

The chain is built from TRBV7-9 and TRBJ2-1, with a possible D match to TRBD2 (7 bases). V shed 0 bases and J shed 7 bases, with 19 bases lying between them. The CDR3 contains 17 residues. CDR1 is SEHNR, CDR2 FQNEAQ, per germline (reference sequence). The CDR3 reads CASSLARRGLVENEQFF. As DNA, the CDR3 is TGTGCCAGCAGCTTAGCGCGGCGGGGGCTGGTGGAGAATGAGCAGTTCTTC.

This chain uses TRBV19 with TRBJ2-7, with 10 bases lining up with TRBD1. This CDR3 is built from 16 residues. With V trimmed by 11 bases and J by 5 bases, 18 bases remained unmatched. The germline CDR1 and CDR2 sequences are LNHDA and SQIVND (reference sequence). CDR3 amino acids: CASTTTPGQGSNEQYF. The CDR3, as DNA: TGTGCCTCCACTACAACTCCGGGACAGGGGTCCAACGAGCAGTACTTC.

This chain links TRBV7-8 with TRBJ1-5; D call uncertain. CDR3 length equals 12 residues. Trimming removed 3 bases at V and 4 bases at J, with 4 bases between. In germline, CDR1 is SGHVS, CDR2 FQNEAQ. The CDR3, as DNA: TGTGCCAGCAGCTTTTCGAATCAGCCCCAGCATTTT. It is translated as CASSFSNQPQHF.